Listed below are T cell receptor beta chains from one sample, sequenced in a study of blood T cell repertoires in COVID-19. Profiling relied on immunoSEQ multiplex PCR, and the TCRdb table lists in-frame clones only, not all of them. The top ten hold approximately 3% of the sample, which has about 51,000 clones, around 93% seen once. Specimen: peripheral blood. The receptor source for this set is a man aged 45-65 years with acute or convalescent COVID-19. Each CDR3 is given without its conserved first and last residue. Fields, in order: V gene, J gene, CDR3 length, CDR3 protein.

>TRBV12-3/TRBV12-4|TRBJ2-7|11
ASSTGHLYEQY
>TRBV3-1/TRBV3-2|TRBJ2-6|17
ASSQTRGGLSSGANVLT
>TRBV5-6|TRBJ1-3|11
ASSIRGGNTIY
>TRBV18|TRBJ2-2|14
ASSPWERQYTGELF
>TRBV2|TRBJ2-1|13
ASSERVAGRNEQF
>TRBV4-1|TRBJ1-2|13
ASSSAWGGSYGYT
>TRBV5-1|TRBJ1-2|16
ASSLGTGGSSGNYGYT
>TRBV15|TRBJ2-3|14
ATSRDRGGRADTQY
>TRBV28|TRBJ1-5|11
ASSRNRGQPQH
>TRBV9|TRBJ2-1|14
ASSEEEVSSYNEQF
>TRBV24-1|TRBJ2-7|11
ATAQTGIYEQY
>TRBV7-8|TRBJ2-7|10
ASSHTGYEQY
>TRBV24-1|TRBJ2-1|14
ATSLASGGAINEQF
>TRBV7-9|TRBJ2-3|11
ASGGLHTDTQY
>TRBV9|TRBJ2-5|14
ASSAGTSGGQGTQY
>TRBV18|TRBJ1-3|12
ASTGQGSGNTIY
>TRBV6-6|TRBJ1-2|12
ASSPREVSGGYT
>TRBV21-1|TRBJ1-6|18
ASSKSGTAHEVLHNSPLH
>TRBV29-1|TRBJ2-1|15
SLEGLAGGFMPNEQF
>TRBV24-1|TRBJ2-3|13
ATSASGGSTDTQY
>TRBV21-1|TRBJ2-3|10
ASRKRGVGQY
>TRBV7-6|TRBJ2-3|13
ASSRERGRTDTQY
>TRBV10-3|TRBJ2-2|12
AISGQVNTGELF
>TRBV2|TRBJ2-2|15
ASNPHGGGANTGELF
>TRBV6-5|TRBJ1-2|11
ASSYRQGYGYT
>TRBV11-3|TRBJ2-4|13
ASSSSSGVGNIQY
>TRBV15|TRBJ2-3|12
ATSSLDSTDTQY
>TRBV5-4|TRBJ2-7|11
ASRLAGGNEQY
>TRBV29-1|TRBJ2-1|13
SVFQMGRGDNEQF
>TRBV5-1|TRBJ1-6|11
ASREGDNSPLH
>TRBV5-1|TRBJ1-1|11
ASSLLEDTEAF
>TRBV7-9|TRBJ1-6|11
ASSLAGASPLH
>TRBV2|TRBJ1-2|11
ASTFEAYYGYT
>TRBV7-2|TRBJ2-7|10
ASSLALYEQY
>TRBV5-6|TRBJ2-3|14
ASSPWGGEYADTQY
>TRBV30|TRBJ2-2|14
AWSGLAGANTGELF
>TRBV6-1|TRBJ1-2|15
ASSDAYGQGNYYGYT
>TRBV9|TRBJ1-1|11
ASSVGSGTEAF
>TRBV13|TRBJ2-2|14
ASSLYNRGPTGELF
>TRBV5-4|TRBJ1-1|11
ASSLTGANEAF
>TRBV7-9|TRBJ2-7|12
ASSSSLAPIQQY
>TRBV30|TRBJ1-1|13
AWSTTGTGGTEAF
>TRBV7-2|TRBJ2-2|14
ASSFSGGVNTGELF
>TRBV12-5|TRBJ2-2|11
ASGLLGAGELF
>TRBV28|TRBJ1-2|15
ASSRNQGFVLISGYT
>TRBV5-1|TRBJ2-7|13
ASSLELAGNGKQY